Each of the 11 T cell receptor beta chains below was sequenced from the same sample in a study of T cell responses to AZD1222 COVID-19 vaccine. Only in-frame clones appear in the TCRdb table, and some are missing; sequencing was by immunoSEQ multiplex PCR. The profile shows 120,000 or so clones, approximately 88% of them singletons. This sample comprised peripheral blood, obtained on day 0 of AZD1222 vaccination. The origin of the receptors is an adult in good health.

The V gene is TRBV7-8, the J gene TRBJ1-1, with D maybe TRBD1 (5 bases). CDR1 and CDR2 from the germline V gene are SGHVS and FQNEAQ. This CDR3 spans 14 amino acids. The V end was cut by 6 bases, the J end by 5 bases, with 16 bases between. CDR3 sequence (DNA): TGTGCCAGCAGTGCCCAGGGAGGAGATACTGAAGCTTTCTTT. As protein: CASSAQGGDTEAFF.

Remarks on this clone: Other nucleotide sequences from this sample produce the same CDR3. CDR3 amino acids: CASSLGVGNTEAFF. Here the CDR3 DNA reads TGCGCCAGCAGCTTGGGGGTGGGAAACACTGAAGCTTTCTTT. The chain joins TRBV5-1 to TRBJ1-1; no definite D call. Germline V gives CDR1 SGHRS, CDR2 YFSETQ. V shed 0 bases and J shed 2 bases, with 8 bases lying between them. The CDR3 extends over 14 amino acids.

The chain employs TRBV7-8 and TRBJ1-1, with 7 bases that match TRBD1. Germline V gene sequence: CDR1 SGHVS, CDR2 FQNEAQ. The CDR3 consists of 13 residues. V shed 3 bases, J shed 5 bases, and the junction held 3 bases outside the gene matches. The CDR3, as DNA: TGTGCCAGCAGCTTCACAGGGGAGACTGAAGCTTTCTTT. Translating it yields CASSFTGETEAFF.

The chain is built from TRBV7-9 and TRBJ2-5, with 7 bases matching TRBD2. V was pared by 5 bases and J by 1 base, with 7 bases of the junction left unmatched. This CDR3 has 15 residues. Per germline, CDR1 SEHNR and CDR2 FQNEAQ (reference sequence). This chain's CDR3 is CASSPSGTIQETQYF. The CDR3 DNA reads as TGTGCCAGCAGCCCCAGCGGGACGATCCAAGAGACCCAGTACTTC.

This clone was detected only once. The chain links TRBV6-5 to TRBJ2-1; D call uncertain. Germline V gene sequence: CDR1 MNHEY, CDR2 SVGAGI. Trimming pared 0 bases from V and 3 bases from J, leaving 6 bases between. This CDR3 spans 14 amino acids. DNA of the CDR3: TGTGCCAGCAGTTACTCCCCAGTCTACAATGAGCAGTTCTTC. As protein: CASSYSPVYNEQFF.

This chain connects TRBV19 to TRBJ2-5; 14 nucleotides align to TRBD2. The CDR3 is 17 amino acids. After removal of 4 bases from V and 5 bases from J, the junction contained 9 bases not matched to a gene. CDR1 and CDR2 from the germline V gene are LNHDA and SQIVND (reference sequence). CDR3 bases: TGTGCCAGTAGTACTGGGGGGACTAGCGGGAGATGGGAGACCCAGTACTTC. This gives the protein CASSTGGTSGRWETQYF.

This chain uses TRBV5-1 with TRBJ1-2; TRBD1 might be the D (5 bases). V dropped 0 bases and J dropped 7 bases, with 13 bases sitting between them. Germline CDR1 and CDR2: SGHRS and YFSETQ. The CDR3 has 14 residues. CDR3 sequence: CASSLADQGGGYTF. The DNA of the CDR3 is TGCGCCAGCAGCTTGGCCGATCAGGGAGGTGGCTACACCTTC.

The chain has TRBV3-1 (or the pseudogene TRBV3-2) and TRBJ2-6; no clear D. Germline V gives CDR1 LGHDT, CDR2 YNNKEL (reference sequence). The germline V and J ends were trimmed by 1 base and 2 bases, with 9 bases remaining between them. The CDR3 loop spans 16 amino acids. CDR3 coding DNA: TGTGCCAGCAGCCAAGGGGTTGGCACTGGGGCCAACGTCCTGACTTTC. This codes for CASSQGVGTGANVLTF.

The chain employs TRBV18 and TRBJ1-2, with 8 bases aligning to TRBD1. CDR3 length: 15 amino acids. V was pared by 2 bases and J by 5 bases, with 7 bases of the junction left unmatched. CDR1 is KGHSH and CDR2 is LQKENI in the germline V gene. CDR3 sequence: CASSPIGQGDYGYTF. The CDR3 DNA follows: TGTGCCAGCTCACCAATAGGACAGGGTGATTATGGCTACACCTTC. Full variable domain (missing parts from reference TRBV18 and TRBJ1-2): NAGVMQNPRHLVRRRGQEARLRCSPMKGHSHVYWYRQLPEEGLKFMVYLQKENIIDESGMPKERFSAEFPKEGPSILRIQQVVRGDSAAYFCASSPIGQGDYGYTFGSGTRLTVV.

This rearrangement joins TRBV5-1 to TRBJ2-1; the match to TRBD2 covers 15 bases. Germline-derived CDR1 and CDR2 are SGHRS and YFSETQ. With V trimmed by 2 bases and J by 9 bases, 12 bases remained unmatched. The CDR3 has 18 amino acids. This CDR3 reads CASSFGTSGLAGGGEQFF. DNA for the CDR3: TGCGCCAGCAGCTTCGGGACTTCGGGACTAGCGGGAGGAGGTGAGCAGTTCTTC.

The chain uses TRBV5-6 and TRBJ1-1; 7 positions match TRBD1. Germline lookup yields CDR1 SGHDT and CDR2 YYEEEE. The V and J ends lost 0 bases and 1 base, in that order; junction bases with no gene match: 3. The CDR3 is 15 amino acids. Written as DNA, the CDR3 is TGTGCCAGCAGCTTGGACAGGGGATGGAACACTGAAGCTTTCTTT. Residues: CASSLDRGWNTEAFF.